This passage covers 21 T cell receptor beta chains from one sample sequenced in a study of shared clonotypes between healthy human individuals. Profiling relied on immunoSEQ multiplex PCR, and the TCRdb table lists in-frame clones only, not all of them. The sample yields about 2,500,000 clones, around nine tenths seen once. The sequencing sample was made of naive CD4+ T cells sorted from blood. Subset indicated: CD45RA+ positively selected. These receptors all come from a man between 18 and 29 years old in good health.

The chain links TRBV6-4 to TRBJ1-1; no clear D gene. There are 14 residues in the CDR3. The germline CDR1 and CDR2 sequences are MRHNA and SNTAGT. The V and J ends lost 7 bases and 2 bases respectively, with 14 bases between them. Here the CDR3 DNA reads TGTGCCAGCAAAAATGTCTACTCTAACACTGAAGCTTTCTTT. Translated: CASKNVYSNTEAFF.

The CDR3 sequence is CAWSEVAEAFF. In DNA, the CDR3 is TGTGCCTGGAGTGAAGTGGCAGAAGCTTTCTTT. V is TRBV30 and J is TRBJ1-1; D is undetermined. The CDR3 length is 11 residues. The V end was cut by 1 base, the J end by 8 bases, with 8 bases between. Germline CDR1 reads GTSNPN; CDR2 reads SVGIG (reference sequence).

V is TRBV28 and J is TRBJ2-3, with 7 bases lining up with TRBD2. The CDR3 covers 17 residues. CDR1 is MDHEN and CDR2 is SYDVKM in the germline V gene. V gave up 3 bases and J gave up 3 bases; unmatched junction bases: 12. The CDR3 DNA reads as TGTGCCAGCAGTTTTCACGTTCCGGGGGGAGGAACAGATACGCAGTATTTT. Translated: CASSFHVPGGGTDTQYF.

To note about this clone: Additional DNA sequences in this sample encode the identical CDR3. This chain joins TRBV5-1 and TRBJ1-3; D is uncertain. V lost 0 bases and J 1 base, leaving 8 bases between the germline ends. Germline assignment: CDR1 SGHRS and CDR2 YFSETQ. This CDR3 contains 15 residues. The CDR3, as DNA: TGCGCCAGCAGCTTGGGTACTCCGTCTGGAAACACCATATATTTT. Its protein is CASSLGTPSGNTIYF.

The genes are TRBV9 and TRBJ2-3; the D gene is possibly TRBD2 (7 bases). Trimming stripped 0 bases from V and 5 bases from J, with 13 bases between. Germline-derived CDR1 and CDR2 are SGDLS and YYNGEE. There are 15 residues in the CDR3. The CDR3 reads CASSVEGGRVDTQYF. CDR3 sequence (DNA): TGTGCCAGCAGCGTAGAGGGGGGGAGAGTAGATACGCAGTATTTT.

The V and J genes are TRBV27 and TRBJ2-3; 9 bases align to TRBD2. CDR3 length: 17 amino acids. Germline V lookup: CDR1 MNHEY, CDR2 SMNVEV (reference sequence). V was clipped by 2 bases and J by 7 bases; unmatched bases: 13. CDR3 nucleotide sequence: TGTGCCAGCAGTTTACTCGGCGCCGCGGGGGGGCAAAATACGCAGTATTTT. This codes for CASSLLGAAGGQNTQYF.

The chain is built from TRBV5-1 and TRBJ1-4; a possible D gene is TRBD1 (5 bases). The CDR3 totals 16 residues. The germline V gene encodes CDR1 SGHRS and CDR2 YFSETQ. Trimming pared 1 base from V and 8 bases from J, leaving 18 bases between. Here the CDR3 DNA reads TGCGCCAGCAGCTTGTCGGGGGTGGGGCGCCAGGAAAAACTGTTTTTT. Its translation is CASSLSGVGRQEKLFF.

There are a few counts of this clone. The chain links TRBV29-1 to TRBJ2-1; the match to TRBD2 covers 7 bases. The CDR3 extends over 12 amino acids. Germline V gives CDR1 SQVTM, CDR2 ANQGSEA. The ends lost 6 bases at V and 10 bases at J; junction bases unmatched: 9. The CDR3 region has the DNA TGCAGCGTCGGGCTAAGTAGCGGGGAGCAGTTCTTC. It yields the protein CSVGLSSGEQFF.

The V gene is TRBV6-1, the J gene TRBJ1-4; D gene uncertain. Trimming took off 4 bases at V and 0 bases at J, with 15 bases between the two ends. The CDR3 contains 17 residues. CDR1 is MNHNS and CDR2 is SASEGT in the germline V gene. The CDR3 coding sequence is TGTGCCAGCAGTGTTCCCCGGGAAAAAACAACTAATGAAAAACTGTTTTTT. This translates into CASSVPREKTTNEKLFF.

V and J are TRBV7-9 and TRBJ2-1; D may be TRBD2 (5 bases). Germline loops: CDR1 SEHNR, CDR2 FQNEAQ (reference sequence). There are 19 residues in the CDR3. V shed 5 bases and J shed 0 bases, with 23 bases lying between them. This chain's CDR3 is CASSPGRGFFISSYNEQFF. The CDR3 DNA follows: TGTGCCAGCAGCCCAGGTCGGGGATTCTTTATTAGCTCCTACAATGAGCAGTTCTTC.

The chain uses TRBV5-1 and TRBJ1-2; D perhaps matches TRBD1 (5 bases). Germline V CDR1 and CDR2: SGHRS, YFSETQ. V gave up 4 bases and J gave up 0 bases, with 19 bases separating them. CDR3 length: 17 amino acids. The CDR3 sequence is CASSQAGTASANYGYTF. CDR3 nucleotide sequence: TGCGCCAGCAGCCAGGCAGGGACCGCCTCAGCTAACTATGGCTACACCTTC.

The rearrangement joins TRBV7-2 to TRBJ2-1, with D perhaps being TRBD1 or TRBD2 (5 bases each). The V end was cut by 4 bases, the J end by 6 bases, with 13 bases between. The CDR3 runs 14 residues. Germline lookup yields CDR1 SGHTA and CDR2 FQGNSA. As DNA, the CDR3 is TGTGCCAGCAGCTCCCCGGGACCTCCCAATGAGCAGTTCTTC. The encoded protein is CASSSPGPPNEQFF.

This clone was seen once. This chain uses TRBV29-1 with TRBJ2-2; D perhaps matches TRBD1 (5 bases). Looked up from germline, CDR1 is SQVTM and CDR2 is ANQGSEA. The CDR3 runs to 14 residues. The germline V and J ends were trimmed by 3 bases and 2 bases, with 10 bases remaining between them. CDR3 in amino acids: CSVEPGQNTGELFF. CDR3 nucleotides: TGCAGCGTTGAGCCAGGGCAAAACACCGGGGAGCTGTTTTTT.

The V and J genes are TRBV6-6 and TRBJ1-3; D is possibly TRBD1 (5 bases). The CDR3 covers 16 residues. Germline V gene data show CDR1 as MNHNY and CDR2 as SVGAGI (reference sequence). V gave up 6 bases and J gave up 2 bases, with 17 bases separating them. Here the CDR3 DNA reads TGTGCCAGCAGAGTGGCGCAGGGAAGCCCTGGAAACACCATATATTTT. Translated: CASRVAQGSPGNTIYF.

This clone has just a few counts. The V call is TRBV5-1, the J call TRBJ1-2; TRBD1 matches 8 bases. Trimming took 5 bases from V and 2 from J; bases not matched to a gene: 2. Germline V gene sequence: CDR1 SGHRS, CDR2 YFSETQ. CDR3 length: 13 residues. The CDR3 is CASRDRANYGYTF. The CDR3, as DNA: TGCGCCAGCAGGGACAGGGCCAACTATGGCTACACCTTC.

The gene calls are TRBV6-5 and TRBJ2-2; TRBD2 is a possible D gene (6 bases). From germline, CDR1 is MNHEY and CDR2 SVGAGI. V dropped 6 bases and J dropped 3 bases, with 11 bases sitting between them. The CDR3 covers 14 residues. The DNA for the CDR3 is TGTGCCAGCAGCCCACCGGGGGACACCGGGGAGCTGTTTTTT. Translation gives CASSPPGDTGELFF.

The CDR3: CASSLEGTGEETQYF. CDR3 coding DNA: TGTGCCAGCAGCTTAGAAGGGACAGGGGAAGAGACCCAGTACTTC. The chain recombines TRBV7-6 with TRBJ2-5; 10 bases match TRBD1. The V gene's germline CDR1 is SGHVS and CDR2 FNYEAQ. Trimming at V came to 1 base and at J to 3 bases, leaving 2 bases not matched to a gene. This CDR3 has 15 residues. The entire variable domain, with the rest obtained from reference TRBV7-6 and TRBJ2-5, is as follows: GAGVSQSPRYKVTKRGQDVALRCDPISGHVSLYWYRQALGQGPEFLTYFNYEAQQDKSGLPNDRFSAERPEGSISTLTIQRTEQRDSAMYRCASSLEGTGEETQYFGPGTRLLVL.

V and J are TRBV28 and TRBJ2-1; 10 bases map to TRBD2. In germline, CDR1 is MDHEN, CDR2 SYDVKM. The V and J ends lost 6 bases and 1 base, in that order; junction bases with no gene match: 6. CDR3 size: 16 residues. For the CDR3, the DNA is TGTGCCAGCAGGCACCCTAGCGGGGGTTCCTACAATGAGCAGTTCTTC. This translates into CASRHPSGGSYNEQFF.

The chain employs TRBV11-2 and TRBJ1-2; 7 bases align to TRBD1. The germline V gene encodes CDR1 SGHAT and CDR2 FQNNGV. The CDR3 spans 13 residues. With 8 bases clipped from V and 3 bases from J, the junction kept 6 bases outside the gene matches. The CDR3 DNA sequence: TGTGCCAGCCGGAGGCAGGGGGACTATGGCTACACCTTC. Translated, it gives CASRRQGDYGYTF. The full variable domain, its missing parts supplied by reference TRBV11-2 and TRBJ1-2, is EAGVAQSPRYKIIEKRQSVAFWCNPISGHATLYWYQQILGQGPKLLIQFQNNGVVDDSQLPKDRFSAERLKGVDSTLKIQPAKLEDSAVYLCASRRQGDYGYTFGSGTRLTVV.

This sequence joins TRBV6-6 and TRBJ2-2; D might be TRBD2 (7 bases). V lost 8 bases, J lost 6 bases, and 16 bases lay in between. Germline V CDR1 and CDR2: MNHNY, SVGAGI (reference sequence). This CDR3 region has 14 residues. CDR3 amino acids: CASRTLGGPGELFF. The CDR3 region has the DNA TGTGCCAGCCGTACATTGGGGGGGCCCGGGGAGCTGTTTTTT.

This clone was seen once. V is TRBV2 and J is TRBJ1-1, with 9 bases aligning to TRBD1. Germline trimming cut 4 bases from V and 0 bases from J; bases unmatched to any gene: 6. CDR3 size: 16 residues. Per germline, CDR1 SNHLY and CDR2 FYNNEI. The CDR3 protein is CASSAQGANLNTEAFF. CDR3 nucleotides: TGTGCCAGCAGTGCACAGGGGGCGAATTTGAACACTGAAGCTTTCTTT.